This TCR beta chain derives from a study of blood T cell repertoires in COVID-19. Whole-study context: Material from acute and convalescent COVID-19 was sourced from the United States, Italy and Spain. Sources were T cells, B-cell-depleted T cells, or PBMCs; the material itself was cDNA or gDNA.

This CDR3 region has 14 residues. Germline V gene sequence: CDR1 MNHEY, CDR2 SVGEGT. Trimming took 3 bases from V and 5 from J, leaving 14 bases between them. Per the authors' pipeline: By means of reference gene primer amplification, nucleated cell counts were estimated. Clones were read by immunoSEQ multiplex PCR, and TCRdb kept only the in-frame ones, dropping some. V, J and clone size reflect that table, while D and trimming were determined from the DNA. Among about 140,000 clones listed, 80% were seen once. This TCR derives from a woman aged 45-65 years with acute or convalescent COVID-19. Sequencing was carried out using peripheral blood. This rearrangement joins TRBV6-2 or TRBV6-3 to TRBJ2-7; a possible D gene is TRBD2 (6 bases). This CDR3 reads CASSYTGGSDEQYF. The DNA for the CDR3 is TGTGCCAGCAGTTATACCGGGGGTAGCGACGAGCAGTACTTC.